The clone carrying this TCR beta chain was observed a single time. Its antigen is not identified. The sample belongs to a study of CD8+ T cells in alopecia areata. Whole-study context: Treated patients were dosed with oral tofacitinib, taking 5 to 10 mg twice daily. Study-wide points: It was lesional scalp, especially alopecia totalis/universalis, that showed higher clonality than normal scalp. TCRs were shared less clearly across patients than in mice, possibly for HLA-related reasons.

Germline V CDR1 and CDR2: PRHDT, FYEKMQ (reference sequence). This CDR3 contains 11 residues. Trimming stripped 5 bases from V and 9 bases from J, with 8 bases between. Peripheral blood, together with lesional scalp punch biopsies, was collected from alopecia areata patients. Extracted RNA was reverse transcribed, and the resulting cDNA served as sequencing template. Method: immunoSEQ multiplex PCR; TCRdb's copy keeps in-frame clones and lacks some. In the table there are roughly 150,000 clones, 50% to 65% of which are singletons. This sequence was found in a human donor with alopecia areata. The specimen comprised CD8+ T cells sorted from blood, sampled at week 0. This chain connects TRBV13 to TRBJ2-1; D is perhaps TRBD1 (5 bases). The CDR3 loop is CASSTQGEQFF. CDR3 DNA sequence: TGTGCCAGCAGCACCCAGGGTGAGCAGTTCTTC.